This T cell receptor (beta chain) is from a study of T-cell reconstitution after alpha-beta-depleted transplantation in children. Unique molecular identifiers were used to barcode this TCRbeta library. TCRdb used MiXCR to reprocess the PCR reads, holding one entry per CDR3 protein. The data show around 700,000 distinct CDR3 sequences, with 13% seen just once and 0.79% held by the top ten. The V end lost 4 bases, the J end lost 6 bases, and 11 bases lay between the germline ends. CDR1 and CDR2 (germline): SGHAT, FQNNGV. The CDR3 is 13 amino acids. Only a few counts were recorded for this clonotype. Its target is not known. Study-wide results and limits: Several hundred graft clones that had expanded were reportedly the source of alpha-beta T cells about two months after transplant. A year post-transplant, T-cell counts and diversity derived mostly from newly produced T cells. Surviving recipient T cells and thymic progenitors produced the high day-60 TCRbeta diversity seen in some patients.

This chain links TRBV11-2 with TRBJ2-3, with D unresolved. The sample in question was PBMCs, obtained before TCRalphabeta/CD19-depleted stem cell transplant. This receptor was obtained from a girl aged 2 to 10 with congenital amegakaryocytic thrombocytopenia, due to receive a stem cell transplant. This CDR3 is CASSSASSDTQYF. The CDR3 region has the DNA TGTGCCAGCAGCTCCGCTTCGTCGGATACGCAGTATTTT.